Listed here are 24 T cell receptor beta chains from one sample, sequenced in a study of beta chain features in type 1 diabetes (dated by TCRdb to 2017 to 2018). Library preparation used the immunoSEQ multiplex PCR assay. All of the isolated RNA was reverse transcribed with the High Capacity cDNA Reverse Transcription Kit, so expressed TCRB transcripts were sequenced. The clones in this table, taken by TCRdb from immuneACCESS, are in-frame only. Not every clone is retained; where verified, under half of the shortfall comes from an unresolved V gene, and the cause of the rest is unknown. This sample comprises about 230,000 clones, over 8.5% of them detected only once. In total, the top ten clones hold approximately 0.035% of the sample. The material sequenced was naive CD4+ T cells from blood. The cell subset or site label, as the study defines it: true naive CD4+ T cells. These receptors were collected from a woman under 30 in good health.

In its sample, this clone was seen a few times. The rearrangement joins TRBV27 to TRBJ2-4; tentatively, D is TRBD2 (7 bases). Germline values: CDR1 MNHEY, CDR2 SMNVEV (reference sequence). CDR3 length: 15 amino acids. V dropped 5 bases and J dropped 0 bases, with 11 bases sitting between them. CDR3 sequence reads: CASSRGAGAKNIQYF. Written as DNA, the CDR3 is TGTGCCAGCAGTCGGGGGGCGGGAGCCAAAAACATTCAGTACTTC.

The rearrangement links TRBV6-1 to TRBJ2-1; D unresolved. Germline CDR1 MNHNS, CDR2 SASEGT. The CDR3 sequence is 13 residues long. Trimming shortened V by 7 bases and J by 6 bases, and 13 bases separated the two germline ends. In DNA form, the CDR3 reads TGTGCCAGCACCCTGGCGGTCCTCAATGAGCAGTTCTTC. Translated, it gives CASTLAVLNEQFF.

The chain links TRBV5-1 to TRBJ2-1, with D maybe TRBD2 (6 bases). Trimming shortened V by 4 bases and J by 5 bases, and 16 bases separated the two germline ends. CDR3 length equals 15 residues. Germline V lookup: CDR1 SGHRS, CDR2 YFSETQ. This chain's CDR3 is CASSLGTFMNNEQFF. As DNA, the CDR3 is TGCGCCAGCAGCCTCGGGACTTTTATGAACAATGAGCAGTTCTTC.

The table lists this clone with many counts. The chain couples TRBV29-1 to TRBJ2-4; D remains ambiguous. Germline CDR1 SQVTM, CDR2 ANQGSEA. The CDR3 has 12 residues. The V and J ends lost 7 bases and 8 bases respectively, with 15 bases between them. CDR3 nucleotides: TGCAGCGCCCTAAGACCAGGCGACATTCAGTACTTC. As protein: CSALRPGDIQYF.

In the case of this clone: The junction shows a germline mismatch at one end, possibly a read error. The same CDR3 is also encoded by other DNA sequences in this sample. Here the CDR3 DNA reads TGTAGCGTTGTTAGCCAGCGAGGAGACTATGGCTACACCTTC. This codes for CSVVSQRGDYGYTF. This chain joins TRBV29-1 and TRBJ1-2, with D uncertain. Germline CDR1 reads SQVTM; CDR2 reads ANQGSEA. The CDR3 has 14 amino acids.

This clone was seen a handful of times. The V gene is TRBV5-1, the J gene TRBJ2-3, with D maybe TRBD2 (6 bases). V was clipped by 0 bases and J by 6 bases, with 8 bases between them. This CDR3 is built from 13 residues. CDR1 is SGHRS and CDR2 is YFSETQ in the germline V gene. The CDR3 region is CASSLVGGDTQYF. CDR3 in DNA: TGCGCCAGCAGCTTGGTTGGAGGGGATACGCAGTATTTT.

This clone was detected a few times. The rearrangement joins TRBV5-8 to TRBJ2-3, with no clear D. Deletions cut 2 bases from V and 0 bases from J, with 4 bases between. Germline V gives CDR1 SGHTS, CDR2 YDEGEE. CDR3 length: 13 amino acids. In DNA, the CDR3 is TGTGCCAGCAGCTTCCCTAGCACAGATACGCAGTATTTT. Translated, it gives CASSFPSTDTQYF.

V gene TRBV5-1 combines with J gene TRBJ1-2, with D unresolved. Germline V lookup: CDR1 SGHRS, CDR2 YFSETQ. V was pared by 0 bases and J by 6 bases, with 18 bases between. The CDR3 covers 16 residues. CDR3 amino acids: CASSLDVVGPRHGYTF. The CDR3, as DNA: TGCGCCAGCAGCTTGGATGTCGTGGGCCCCAGGCATGGCTACACCTTC. Using reference TRBV5-1 and TRBJ1-2 for the parts outside the CDR3, the full variable domain is KAGVTQTPRYLIKTRGQQVTLSCSPISGHRSVSWYQQTPGQGLQFLFEYFSETQRNKGNFPGRFSGRQFSNSRSEMNVSTLELGDSALYLCASSLDVVGPRHGYTFGSGTRLTVV.

The J gene is TRBJ1-2, the V gene TRBV4-1, with D perhaps matching TRBD1 (6 bases). The germline CDR1 and CDR2 sequences are MGHRA and YSYEKL. The CDR3 has 14 residues. The V and J ends lost 4 bases and 10 bases respectively, with 19 bases between them. The CDR3 sequence: CASSRTEFWFDYTF. The CDR3 DNA sequence: TGCGCCAGCAGCCGGACAGAGTTTTGGTTTGACTACACCTTC.

This clone was seen more than once but under ten times. The CDR3 nucleotides are TGTGCCAGCAGCGGCGGACAGGGCGACTACGAGCAGTACTTC. Protein sequence: CASSGGQGDYEQYF. V is TRBV9 and J is TRBJ2-7; 8 bases fit TRBD1. CDR3 length: 14 amino acids. V dropped 3 bases and J dropped 3; count of bases not matched to a gene: 5. Germline assignment: CDR1 SGDLS and CDR2 YYNGEE.

This clone was counted between two and nine times. The chain couples TRBV11-2 to TRBJ2-7; D might be TRBD2 (6 bases). CDR3 length equals 17 residues. Germline V gene data show CDR1 as SGHAT and CDR2 as FQNNGV. The V end was cut by 4 bases, the J end by 2 bases, with 21 bases between. The CDR3 DNA sequence: TGTGCCAGCAGCTCCGTGGGGGTGGGCGGGGCTCCCTACGAGCAGTACTTC. It specifies CASSSVGVGGAPYEQYF. Full variable domain (outside the CDR3, taken from reference TRBV11-2 and TRBJ2-7): EAGVAQSPRYKIIEKRQSVAFWCNPISGHATLYWYQQILGQGPKLLIQFQNNGVVDDSQLPKDRFSAERLKGVDSTLKIQPAKLEDSAVYLCASSSVGVGGAPYEQYFGPGTRLTVT.

The chain employs TRBV5-4 and TRBJ2-3; TRBD1 matches 7 bases. This CDR3 is built from 15 residues. Trimming cost V 5 bases and J 3 bases; bases outside gene matches: 9. CDR1 and CDR2 from the germline V gene are SGHNT and YYREEE (reference sequence). CDR3 nucleotides: TGTGCCAGCAGTCCGGAGACAGGGCGAACAGATACGCAGTATTTT. This encodes CASSPETGRTDTQYF. Looking up the rest from reference TRBV5-4 and TRBJ2-3 gives the full variable domain: ETGVTQSPTHLIKTRGQQVTLRCSSQSGHNTVSWYQQALGQGPQFIFQYYREEENGRGNFPPRFSGLQFPNYSSELNVNALELDDSALYLCASSPETGRTDTQYFGPGTRLTVL.

This sequence joins TRBV30 and TRBJ1-1; no clear D gene. Trimming took off 0 bases at V and 3 bases at J, with 5 bases between the two ends. The length of the CDR3 is 12 residues. CDR1 and CDR2 from the germline V gene are GTSNPN and SVGIG (reference sequence). CDR3 DNA sequence: TGTGCCTGGAGTGTCCAATACACTGAAGCTTTCTTT. Translated, it gives CAWSVQYTEAFF.

This clone was seen a handful of times. The genes are TRBV5-4 and TRBJ2-5; 8 positions agree with TRBD1. The V gene end was trimmed by 4 bases and the J gene end by 7 bases; junction bases not matched to a gene: 9. This CDR3 spans 14 amino acids. From germline, CDR1 is SGHNT and CDR2 YYREEE (reference sequence). DNA for the CDR3: TGTGCCAGCAGCCCTCTACAGGGGGTAGGGACCCAGTACTTC. It codes for CASSPLQGVGTQYF.

This clone occurred a few times. V is TRBV2 and J is TRBJ2-4; 7 positions agree with TRBD2. V trimming: 5 bases; J trimming: 5 bases; junction bases outside the gene matches: 9. CDR1 and CDR2 (germline): SNHLY, FYNNEI. The CDR3 runs to 15 residues. The CDR3 DNA sequence: TGTGCCAGCAGTTCCATTCTGGGGGGGGAAAACATTCAGTACTTC. Its protein product is CASSSILGGENIQYF.

The chain combines TRBV4-2 with TRBJ2-2, with D possibly matching TRBD2 (6 bases). V was clipped by 1 base and J by 3 bases, with 9 bases between them. This CDR3 contains 15 residues. Germline V gene data show CDR1 as LGHNA and CDR2 as YNFKEQ. CDR3: CASSQAGVDTGELFF. The CDR3 DNA reads as TGTGCCAGCAGCCAAGCGGGAGTAGACACCGGGGAGCTGTTTTTT.

This clone was observed a handful of times. The genes are TRBV9 and TRBJ1-3; 7 bases match TRBD1. Trimming cost V 2 bases and J 5 bases; bases outside gene matches: 7. The CDR3 extends over 15 amino acids. Per the germline V gene, CDR1 is SGDLS and CDR2 is YYNGEE. CDR3 DNA: TGTGCCAGCAGCGTCGACACAGGGGAGAGAAACACCATATATTTT. Residues: CASSVDTGERNTIYF. The variable domain in full, completed from reference TRBV9 and TRBJ1-3, reads DSGVTQTPKHLITATGQRVTLRCSPRSGDLSVYWYQQSLDQGLQFLIQYYNGEERAKGNILERFSAQQFPDLHSELNLSSLELGDSALYFCASSVDTGERNTIYFGEGSWLTVV.

This clone has a handful of counts. The J gene is TRBJ1-2, the V gene TRBV6-1; 8 bases line up with TRBD1. V shed 1 base and J 3 bases; nucleotides not matched to a gene: 7. The length of the CDR3 is 16 residues. Germline V CDR1 and CDR2: MNHNS, SASEGT. For the CDR3, the DNA is TGTGCCAGCAGTGAAGAGGGACAGGCGCGCTACTATGGCTACACCTTC. This codes for CASSEEGQARYYGYTF.

This clone appeared many times. The chain combines TRBV13 with TRBJ2-4; TRBD1 agrees at 12 bases. Trimming removed 5 bases from V and 6 bases from J; junction bases left unmatched: 5. CDR3 length: 15 amino acids. Germline CDR1 reads PRHDT; CDR2 reads FYEKMQ (reference sequence). CDR3 DNA: TGTGCCAGCAGCCCGGGACAGGGGGCGATAAACATTCAGTACTTC. Its translation: CASSPGQGAINIQYF.

The chain is built from TRBV29-1 and TRBJ1-1; 8 bases match TRBD1. V trimming: 7 bases; J trimming: 0 bases; junction bases outside the gene matches: 7. This CDR3 comprises 14 residues. The germline V gene encodes CDR1 SQVTM and CDR2 ANQGSEA. The chain's CDR3 is CSANRGQVNTEAFF. CDR3 coding DNA: TGCAGCGCAAACCGGGGACAGGTGAACACTGAAGCTTTCTTT.

The chain is built from TRBV5-1 and TRBJ2-3; D may be TRBD1 (6 bases). Germline CDR1 SGHRS, CDR2 YFSETQ. Trimming cost V 0 bases and J 2 bases, with 10 bases left between them. The CDR3 runs to 15 residues. CDR3 in amino acids: CASSLGGQPTDTQYF. Here the CDR3 DNA reads TGCGCCAGCAGCTTGGGCGGACAGCCCACAGATACGCAGTATTTT.

This clone was detected a few times. The V call is TRBV5-6, the J call TRBJ2-1, with 8 positions matching TRBD2. Germline V gives CDR1 SGHDT, CDR2 YYEEEE. There are 15 residues in the CDR3. Trimming at V came to 0 bases and at J to 9 bases, leaving 8 bases not matched to a gene. CDR3 coding DNA: TGTGCCAGCAGCTTGGGGGGACTAGAATTTATTGAGCAGTTCTTC. Translated, it gives CASSLGGLEFIEQFF.

The rearrangement joins TRBV6-1 to TRBJ2-3; TRBD1 aligns across 11 bases. This CDR3 is 15 amino acids long. J was trimmed by 6 bases and V by 6 bases; bases with no gene match: 8. Germline V gives CDR1 MNHNS, CDR2 SASEGT. The CDR3 is CASSRDRGILDTQYF. CDR3 nucleotide sequence: TGTGCCAGCAGCCGGGACAGGGGGATTTTGGATACGCAGTATTTT.

J is TRBJ2-2 and V is TRBV5-1, with 8 bases lining up with TRBD1. CDR1 is SGHRS, CDR2 YFSETQ, per germline. V lost 4 bases to trimming and J lost 4 bases; unmatched junction nucleotides: 6. This CDR3 region has 15 residues. The CDR3 DNA sequence: TGCGCCAGCAGCAACCGGGACAGGTTCACCGGGGAGCTGTTTTTT. Translation gives CASSNRDRFTGELFF.